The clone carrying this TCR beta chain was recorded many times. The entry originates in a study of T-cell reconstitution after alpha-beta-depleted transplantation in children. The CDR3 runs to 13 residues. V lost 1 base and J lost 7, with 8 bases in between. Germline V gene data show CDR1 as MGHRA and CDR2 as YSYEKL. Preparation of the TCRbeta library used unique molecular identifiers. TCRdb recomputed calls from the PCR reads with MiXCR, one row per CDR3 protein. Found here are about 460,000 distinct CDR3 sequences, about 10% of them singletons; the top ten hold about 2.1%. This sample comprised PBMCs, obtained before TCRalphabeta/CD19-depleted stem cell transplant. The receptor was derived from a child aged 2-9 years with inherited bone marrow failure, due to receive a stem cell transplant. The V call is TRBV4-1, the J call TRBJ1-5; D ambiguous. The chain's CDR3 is CASSQVGRQPQHF. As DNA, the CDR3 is TGCGCCAGCAGCCAAGTGGGAAGACAGCCCCAGCATTTT.